This TCR beta chain comes out of a study of T cells after yellow fever vaccination. Study-level information: Preparation used SMART-Seq v4 Ultra Low Input for the low-cell-number fractions. Study-level points and caveats: Post-booster repertoires contained most primary-vaccination clones again (96% CD4, 88% CD8).

Using its own MiXCR run on the 5' RACE reads, TCRdb lists one record per CDR3 protein. Of 200,000 to 250,000 distinct CDR3 sequences in the sample, less than 8.5% were seen once. In regard to this clonotype: As yet, its antigen is unknown.

The CDR3 is made up of 19 amino acids. Germline assignment: CDR1 MNHEY and CDR2 SMNVEV (reference sequence). V was pared by 3 bases and J by 3 bases, with 24 bases between. The source was CD4+ T cells sorted from PBMCs, collected 15 days after the yellow fever booster vaccination. This chain links TRBV27 with TRBJ2-4; unclear D gene. The receptor's source is a man aged 25-40 years who received the YFV17D yellow fever vaccine. The CDR3 DNA reads TGTGCCAGCAGTTTTCCCCGCCGCAGTTTGTGCGTGGGCAAAAACATTCAGTACTTC. It codes for CASSFPRRSLCVGKNIQYF.